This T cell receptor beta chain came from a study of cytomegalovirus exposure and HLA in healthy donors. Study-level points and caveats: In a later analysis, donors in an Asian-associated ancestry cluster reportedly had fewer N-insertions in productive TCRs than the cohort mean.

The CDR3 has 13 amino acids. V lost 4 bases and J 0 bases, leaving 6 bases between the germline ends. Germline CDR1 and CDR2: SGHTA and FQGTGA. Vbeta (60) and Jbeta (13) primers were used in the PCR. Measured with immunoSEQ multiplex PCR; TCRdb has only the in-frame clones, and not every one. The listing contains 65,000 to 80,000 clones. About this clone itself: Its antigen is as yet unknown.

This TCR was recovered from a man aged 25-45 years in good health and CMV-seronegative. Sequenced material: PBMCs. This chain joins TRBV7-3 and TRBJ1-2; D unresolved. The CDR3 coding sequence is TGTGCCAGCAGCTCCGGGGCTAACTATGGCTACACCTTC. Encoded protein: CASSSGANYGYTF.